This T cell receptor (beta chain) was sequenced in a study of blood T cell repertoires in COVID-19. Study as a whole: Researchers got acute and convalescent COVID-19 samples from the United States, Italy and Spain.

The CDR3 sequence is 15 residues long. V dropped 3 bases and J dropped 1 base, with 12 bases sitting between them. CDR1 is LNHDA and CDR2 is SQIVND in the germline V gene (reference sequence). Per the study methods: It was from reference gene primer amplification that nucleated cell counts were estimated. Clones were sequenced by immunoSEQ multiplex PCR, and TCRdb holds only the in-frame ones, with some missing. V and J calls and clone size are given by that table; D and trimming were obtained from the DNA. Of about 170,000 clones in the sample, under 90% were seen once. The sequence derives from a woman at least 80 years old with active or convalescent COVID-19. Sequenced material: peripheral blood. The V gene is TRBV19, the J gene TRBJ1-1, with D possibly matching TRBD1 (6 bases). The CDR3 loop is CASSIGGGSNTEAFF. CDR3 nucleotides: TGTGCCAGTAGTATTGGCGGGGGCTCGAACACTGAAGCTTTCTTT.